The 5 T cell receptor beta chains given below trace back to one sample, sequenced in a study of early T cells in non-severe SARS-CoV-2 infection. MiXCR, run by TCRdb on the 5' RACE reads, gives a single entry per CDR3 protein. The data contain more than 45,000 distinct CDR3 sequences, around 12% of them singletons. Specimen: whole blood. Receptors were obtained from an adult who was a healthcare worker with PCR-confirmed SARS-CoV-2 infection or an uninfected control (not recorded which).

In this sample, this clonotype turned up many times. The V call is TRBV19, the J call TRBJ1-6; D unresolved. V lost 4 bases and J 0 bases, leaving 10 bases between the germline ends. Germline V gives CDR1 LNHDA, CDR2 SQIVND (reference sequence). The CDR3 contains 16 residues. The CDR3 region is CASSKPSGSYNSPLHF. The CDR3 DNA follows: TGTGCCAGTAGTAAACCCAGCGGCTCCTATAATTCACCCCTCCACTTT.

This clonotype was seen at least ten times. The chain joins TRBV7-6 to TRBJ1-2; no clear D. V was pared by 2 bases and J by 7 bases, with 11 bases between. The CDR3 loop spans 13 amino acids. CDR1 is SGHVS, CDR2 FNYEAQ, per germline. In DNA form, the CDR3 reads TGTGCCAGCAGCTTATGGAGGGAGAGTGGCTACACCTTC. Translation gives CASSLWRESGYTF.

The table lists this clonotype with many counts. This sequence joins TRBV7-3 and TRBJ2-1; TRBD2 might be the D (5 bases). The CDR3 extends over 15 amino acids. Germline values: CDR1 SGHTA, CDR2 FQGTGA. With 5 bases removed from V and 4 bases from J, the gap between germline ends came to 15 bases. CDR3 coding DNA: TGTGCCAGCAGCCCACAAAGCGGCGGGTACAATGAGCAGTTCTTC. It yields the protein CASSPQSGGYNEQFF.

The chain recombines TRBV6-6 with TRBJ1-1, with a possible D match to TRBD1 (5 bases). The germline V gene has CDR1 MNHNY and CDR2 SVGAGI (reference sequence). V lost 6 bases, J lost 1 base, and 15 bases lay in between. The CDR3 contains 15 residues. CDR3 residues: CASRYPRDSNTEAFF. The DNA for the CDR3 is TGTGCCAGCAGGTACCCCCGGGACTCGAACACTGAAGCTTTCTTT.

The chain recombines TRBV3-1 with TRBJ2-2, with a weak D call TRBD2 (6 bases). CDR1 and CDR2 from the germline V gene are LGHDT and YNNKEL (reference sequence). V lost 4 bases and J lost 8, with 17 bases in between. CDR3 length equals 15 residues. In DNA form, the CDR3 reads TGTGCCAGCAGCCCGGGACTTACCCGTATAGGGGAGCTGTTTTTT. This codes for CASSPGLTRIGELFF.